A selection of T cell receptor beta chains follows, all from one sample in a study of blood T cell repertoires in COVID-19. Data came from immunoSEQ multiplex PCR; TCRdb stores just in-frame clones and leaves some out. The table lists around 100,000 clones, more than 80% of them singletons. The sequenced material came from peripheral blood. All receptors derive from a man aged 50 to 60 with COVID-19, enrolled during active disease. The CDR3 runs from the conserved cysteine through the conserved F or W. A D gene is named only where the DNA matches it firmly. Only part of the rows carry a size: once, few, many, or a class if the clone is expanded.

>-|-|TRBV9|TRBJ1-1
CASSVGGNQLNTEAFF
TGTGCCAGCAGCGTAGGCGGTAACCAACTGAACACTGAAGCTTTCTTT
>-|-|TRBV3-1/TRBV3-2|TRBJ1-3
CASSQGWGGKAKGNTIYF
TGTGCCAGCAGCCAAGGATGGGGGGGCAAAGCTAAGGGAAACACCATATATTTT
>TRBD1|few|TRBV25-1|TRBJ2-2
CASSERTGGTGELFF
TGTGCCAGCAGTGAGAGGACAGGGGGCACCGGGGAGCTGTTTTTT
>-|-|TRBV6-6|TRBJ2-2
CASSYQGYTGELFF
TGTGCCAGCAGTTATCAGGGGTACACCGGGGAGCTGTTTTTT
>TRBD1|-|TRBV15|TRBJ2-5
CATSRAGTGGFGETQYF
TGTGCCACCAGCAGGGCAGGGACAGGGGGCTTTGGAGAGACCCAGTACTTC
>-|-|TRBV9|TRBJ2-2
CASSVSGSTGELFF
TGTGCCAGCAGCGTAAGCGGCAGCACCGGGGAGCTGTTTTTT
>-|once|TRBV12-3/TRBV12-4|TRBJ1-1
CASSLSSGDEAFF
TGTGCCAGCAGTTTAAGTTCCGGAGATGAAGCTTTCTTT
>TRBD2|-|TRBV6-5|TRBJ2-1
CATIIAGGSYNEQFF
TGTGCCACGATCATAGCGGGGGGCTCCTACAATGAGCAGTTCTTC
>-|-|TRBV7-9|TRBJ1-6
CASSLGQWSPLHF
TGTGCCAGCAGCTTAGGCCAGTGGTCACCCCTCCACTTT
>-|-|TRBV5-6|TRBJ2-4
CASSITGMNIQYF
TGTGCCAGCAGCATTACAGGGATGAACATTCAGTACTTC
>-|-|TRBV2|TRBJ2-2
CASNREGTGELFF
TGTGCCAGCAACAGGGAGGGGACCGGGGAGCTGTTTTTT
>-|-|TRBV11-3|TRBJ1-6
CASSLRGYNSPLHF
TGTGCCAGCAGCTTAAGAGGGTATAATTCACCCCTCCACTTT
>-|few|TRBV21-1|TRBJ2-7
CASSVGRREQYF
TGTGCCAGCAGCGTGGGGAGGAGGGAGCAGTACTTC
>-|-|TRBV18|TRBJ2-5
CASSPRRSGSQETQYF
TGTGCCAGCTCACCACGCCGGAGTGGGAGTCAAGAGACCCAGTACTTC
>TRBD1|few|TRBV9|TRBJ1-5
CASSSSQGANQPQHF
TGTGCCAGCAGCTCGAGCCAGGGGGCCAATCAGCCCCAGCATTTT
>TRBD1|-|TRBV5-1|TRBJ1-2
CASSFDRVSNGYTF
TGCGCCAGCAGCTTTGACAGGGTATCGAATGGCTACACCTTC
>TRBD1|-|TRBV19|TRBJ1-1
CASSQQPRDRAFANTEAFF
TGTGCCAGTAGTCAACAACCTCGGGACAGGGCTTTTGCGAACACTGAAGCTTTCTTT
>TRBD1|-|TRBV19|TRBJ1-1
CASSRQGKNTEAFF
TGTGCCAGTAGCCGACAGGGGAAGAACACTGAAGCTTTCTTT
>-|-|TRBV6-6|TRBJ2-1
CASTQAAGNEQFF
TGTGCCAGCACCCAGGCTGCAGGGAATGAGCAGTTCTTC
>TRBD1|-|TRBV7-9|TRBJ1-2
CASSSGVQGAYGYTF
TGTGCCAGCAGCTCCGGGGTGCAGGGGGCGTACGGCTACACCTTC
>TRBD1|-|TRBV14|TRBJ1-2
CASSQAGQDYGYTF
TGTGCCAGCAGCCAAGCCGGACAGGACTATGGCTACACCTTC
>-|-|TRBV3-1/TRBV3-2|TRBJ2-3
CASSQDPGLTDTQYF
TGTGCCAGCAGCCAAGATCCAGGACTCACAGATACGCAGTATTTT
>-|-|TRBV7-9|TRBJ2-7
CASSSQRDTYEQYF
TGTGCCAGCAGCTCCCAGAGGGATACCTACGAGCAGTACTTC
>TRBD1|-|TRBV7-9|TRBJ1-4
CASSLGDRRNEKLFF
TGTGCCAGCAGCTTAGGGGACAGAAGAAATGAAAAACTGTTTTTT
>-|-|TRBV13|TRBJ1-1
CASSFLRVQVNTEAFF
TGTGCCAGCAGCTTTCTACGGGTACAAGTGAACACTGAAGCTTTCTTT
>TRBD1|-|TRBV29-1|TRBJ1-1
CSVVLRGMNTEAFF
TGCAGCGTCGTCCTCAGGGGGATGAACACTGAAGCTTTCTTT
>-|-|TRBV6-5|TRBJ1-5
CASSYSMGGSPDAQHF
TGTGCCAGCAGTTACTCAATGGGCGGGTCACCGGATGCCCAGCATTTT
>-|-|TRBV6-4|TRBJ2-3
CASSVGPTSTDTQYF
TGTGCCAGCAGTGTGGGCCCAACTAGCACAGATACGCAGTATTTT
>TRBD1|-|TRBV7-2|TRBJ1-6
CASSKSGTGTSPLHF
TGTGCCAGCAGCAAATCCGGGACAGGGACCTCACCCCTCCACTTT
>-|-|TRBV5-4|TRBJ2-1
CASSSAAGLRGEQFF
TGTGCCAGCAGCTCCGCAGCGGGCCTACGGGGTGAGCAGTTCTTC
>-|-|TRBV30|TRBJ1-2
CALEGTGPYGYTF
TGTGCCTTGGAAGGTACAGGTCCTTATGGCTACACCTTC
>TRBD1|-|TRBV18|TRBJ1-3
CASSPSGQVSGNTIYF
TGTGCCAGCTCACCATCCGGACAGGTCTCTGGAAACACCATATATTTT
>TRBD1|-|TRBV29-1|TRBJ1-1
CSVRGRRGPTEAFF
TGCAGCGTTAGGGGGCGGAGAGGGCCCACTGAAGCTTTCTTT
>-|-|TRBV20-1|TRBJ2-5
CSASRRNQETQYF
TGCAGTGCCAGTCGCAGAAACCAAGAGACCCAGTACTTC
>TRBD2|-|TRBV9|TRBJ2-2
CASSVAAGVKNTGELFF
TGTGCCAGCAGCGTAGCAGCGGGGGTGAAGAACACCGGGGAGCTGTTTTTT
>-|once|TRBV12-1|TRBJ1-5
CASSFRTVNQPQHF
TGTGCCAGCAGCTTTCGGACAGTCAATCAGCCCCAGCATTTT
>-|-|TRBV24-1|TRBJ1-1
CATSDSGTTNTEAFF
TGTGCCACCAGTGACTCCGGTACTACGAACACTGAAGCTTTCTTT
>-|-|TRBV6-1|TRBJ1-6
CASSEVTGNSPLHF
TGTGCCAGCAGTGAAGTCACGGGAAATTCACCCCTCCACTTT
>-|-|TRBV30|TRBJ1-1
CAWSVGGLNTEAFF
TGTGCCTGGAGTGTTGGGGGGTTGAATACTGAAGCTTTCTTT
>TRBD1|-|TRBV30|TRBJ1-6
CAWAGTGGSPLHF
TGTGCCTGGGCCGGGACAGGCGGTTCACCCCTCCACTTT
>-|-|TRBV4-1|TRBJ2-7
CASSSGHPYEQYF
TGCGCCAGCAGTTCGGGACACCCCTACGAGCAGTACTTC
>-|-|TRBV7-9|TRBJ1-1
CASSPGREPLTEAFF
TGTGCCAGCTCCCCGGGCCGGGAGCCTTTGACTGAAGCTTTCTTT